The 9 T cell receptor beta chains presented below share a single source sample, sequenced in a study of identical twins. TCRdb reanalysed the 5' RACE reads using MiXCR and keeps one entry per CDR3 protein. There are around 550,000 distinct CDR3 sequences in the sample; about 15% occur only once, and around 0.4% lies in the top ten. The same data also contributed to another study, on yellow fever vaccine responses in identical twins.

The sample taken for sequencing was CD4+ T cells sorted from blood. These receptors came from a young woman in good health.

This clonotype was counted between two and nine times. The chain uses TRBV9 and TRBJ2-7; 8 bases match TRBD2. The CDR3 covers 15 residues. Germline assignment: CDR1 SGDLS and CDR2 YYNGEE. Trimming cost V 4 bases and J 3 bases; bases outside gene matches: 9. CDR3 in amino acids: CASSPGLEVLYEQYF. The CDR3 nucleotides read TGTGCCAGCAGCCCGGGACTAGAGGTACTCTACGAGCAGTACTTC.

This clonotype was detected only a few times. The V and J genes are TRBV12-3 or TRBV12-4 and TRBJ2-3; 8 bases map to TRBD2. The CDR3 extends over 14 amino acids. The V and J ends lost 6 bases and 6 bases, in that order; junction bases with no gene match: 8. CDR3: CASRHLAGGDTQYF. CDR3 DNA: TGTGCCAGCAGACACCTAGCGGGCGGGGATACGCAGTATTTT.

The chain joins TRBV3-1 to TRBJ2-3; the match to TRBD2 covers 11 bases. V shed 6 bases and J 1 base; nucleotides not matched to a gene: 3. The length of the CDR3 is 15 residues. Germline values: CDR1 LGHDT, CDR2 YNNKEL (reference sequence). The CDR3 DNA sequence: TGTGCCAGCAGACTAGCGGGAGCCGGCACAGATACGCAGTATTTT. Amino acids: CASRLAGAGTDTQYF.

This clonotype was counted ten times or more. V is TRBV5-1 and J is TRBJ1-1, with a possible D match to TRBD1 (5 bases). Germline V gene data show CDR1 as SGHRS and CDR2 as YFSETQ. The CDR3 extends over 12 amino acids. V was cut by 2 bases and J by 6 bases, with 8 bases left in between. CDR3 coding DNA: TGCGCCAGCAGCTTCCGGGACTCTGAAGCTTTCTTT. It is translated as CASSFRDSEAFF.

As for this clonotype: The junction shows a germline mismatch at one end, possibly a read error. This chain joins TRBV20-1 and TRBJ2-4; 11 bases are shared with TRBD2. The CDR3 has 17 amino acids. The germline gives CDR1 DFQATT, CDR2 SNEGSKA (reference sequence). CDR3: CCANDSGRAIAKNIQYF. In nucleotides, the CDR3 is TGCTGTGCTAATGATAGCGGGAGGGCTATAGCCAAAAACATTCAGTACTTC.

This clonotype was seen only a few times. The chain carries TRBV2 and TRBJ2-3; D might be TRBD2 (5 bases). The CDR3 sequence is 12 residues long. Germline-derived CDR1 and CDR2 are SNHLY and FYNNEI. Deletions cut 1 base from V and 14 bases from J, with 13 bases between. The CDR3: CASSEEGLLMYF. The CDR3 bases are TGTGCCAGCAGTGAAGAAGGACTCCTGATGTATTTT.

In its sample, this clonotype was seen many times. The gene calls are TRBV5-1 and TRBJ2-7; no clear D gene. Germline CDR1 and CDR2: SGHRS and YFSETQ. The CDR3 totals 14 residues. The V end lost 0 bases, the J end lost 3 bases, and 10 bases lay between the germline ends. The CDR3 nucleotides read TGCGCCAGCAGCTTGGGAGCGTCGGGCTACGAGCAGTACTTC. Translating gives CASSLGASGYEQYF.

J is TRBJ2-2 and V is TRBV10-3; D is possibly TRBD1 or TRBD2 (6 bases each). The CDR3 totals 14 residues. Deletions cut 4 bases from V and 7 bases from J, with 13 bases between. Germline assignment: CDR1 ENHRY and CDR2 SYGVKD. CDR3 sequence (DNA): TGTGCCATCAGTGTCGGGGGCTTGCTCGGGGAGCTGTTTTTT. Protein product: CAISVGGLLGELFF.

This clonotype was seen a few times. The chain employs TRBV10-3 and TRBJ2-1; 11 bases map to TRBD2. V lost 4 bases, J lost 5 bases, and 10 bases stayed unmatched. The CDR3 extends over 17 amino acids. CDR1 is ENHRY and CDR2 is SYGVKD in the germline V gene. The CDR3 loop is CAISGRASGGYDNEQFF. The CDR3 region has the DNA TGTGCCATCAGTGGACGGGCTAGCGGGGGGTATGACAATGAGCAGTTCTTC.